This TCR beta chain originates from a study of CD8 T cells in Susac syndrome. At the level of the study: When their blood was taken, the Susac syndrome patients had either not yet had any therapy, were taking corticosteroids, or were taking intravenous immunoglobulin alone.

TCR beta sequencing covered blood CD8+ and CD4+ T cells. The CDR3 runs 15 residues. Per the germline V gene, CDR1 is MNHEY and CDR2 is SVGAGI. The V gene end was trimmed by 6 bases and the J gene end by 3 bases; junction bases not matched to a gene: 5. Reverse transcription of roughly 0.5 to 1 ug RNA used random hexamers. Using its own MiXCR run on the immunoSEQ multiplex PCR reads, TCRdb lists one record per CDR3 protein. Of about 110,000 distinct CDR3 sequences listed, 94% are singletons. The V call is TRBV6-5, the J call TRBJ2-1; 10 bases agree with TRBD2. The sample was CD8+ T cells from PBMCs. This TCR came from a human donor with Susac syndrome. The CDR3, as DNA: TGTGCCAGCAGCCCATCTAGCGGGGGCTACAATGAGCAGTTCTTC. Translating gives CASSPSSGGYNEQFF.